The entry below gives a single T cell receptor beta chain sequence along with its context. The sample is drawn from a study of blood T cells in healthy people across ages. The authors ran a second PCR of about 6 to 11 cycles using a sample-barcoded 5' primer and a J-beta primer mix. TCRdb redid the calling of the 5' RACE reads with MiXCR, one entry per CDR3 protein. The sample consists of over a million distinct CDR3 sequences, around 42% of them appearing once. The receptor was isolated from a woman aged 18-35 years in good health. Sequences were obtained from blood.

The CDR3 DNA reads as TGTGCCAGCAGCTTAGATCAAGCAGGGAGTTACTACAATGAGCAGTTCTTC. Translated, it gives CASSLDQAGSYYNEQFF. The genes are TRBV11-2 and TRBJ2-1; either TRBD1 or TRBD2 may supply D (5 bases each). CDR1 and CDR2 (germline): SGHAT, FQNNGV. CDR3 length equals 17 residues. The V gene lost 0 bases and the J gene lost 3 bases, with 15 bases spanning the gap.